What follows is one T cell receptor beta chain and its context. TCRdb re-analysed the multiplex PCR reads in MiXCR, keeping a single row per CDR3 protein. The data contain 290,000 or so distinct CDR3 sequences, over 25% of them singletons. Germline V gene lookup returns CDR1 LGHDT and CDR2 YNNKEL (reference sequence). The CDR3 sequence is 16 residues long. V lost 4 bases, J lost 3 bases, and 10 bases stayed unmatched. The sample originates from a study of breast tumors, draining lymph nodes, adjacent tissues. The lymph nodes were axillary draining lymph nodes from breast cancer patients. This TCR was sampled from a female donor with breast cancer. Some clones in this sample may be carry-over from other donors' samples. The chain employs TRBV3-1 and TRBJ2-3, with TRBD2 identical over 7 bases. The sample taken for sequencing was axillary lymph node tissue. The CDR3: CASSLDREAGTDTQYF. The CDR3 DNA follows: TGTGCCAGCAGCCTTGACCGGGAGGCCGGTACAGATACGCAGTATTTT.